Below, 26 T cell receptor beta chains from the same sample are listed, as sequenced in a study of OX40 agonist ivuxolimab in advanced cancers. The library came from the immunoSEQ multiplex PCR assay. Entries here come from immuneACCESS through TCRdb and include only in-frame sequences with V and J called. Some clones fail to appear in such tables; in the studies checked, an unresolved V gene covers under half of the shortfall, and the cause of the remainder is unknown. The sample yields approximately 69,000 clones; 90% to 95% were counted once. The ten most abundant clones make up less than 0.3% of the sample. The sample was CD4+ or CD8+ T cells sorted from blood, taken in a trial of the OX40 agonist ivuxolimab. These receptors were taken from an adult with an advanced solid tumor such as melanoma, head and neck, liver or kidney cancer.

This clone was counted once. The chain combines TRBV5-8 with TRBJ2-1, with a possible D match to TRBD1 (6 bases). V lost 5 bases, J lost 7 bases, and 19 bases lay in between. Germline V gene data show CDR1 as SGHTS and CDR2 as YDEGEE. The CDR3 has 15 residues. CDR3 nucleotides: TGTGCCAGCAGTCTAGGGACATTCCGGCGAAATGAGCAGTTCTTC. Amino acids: CASSLGTFRRNEQFF. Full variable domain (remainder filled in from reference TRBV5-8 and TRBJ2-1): EAGVTQSPTHLIKTRGQQATLRCSPISGHTSVYWYQQALGLGLQFLLWYDEGEERNRGNFPPRFSGRQFPNYSSELNVNALELEDSALYLCASSLGTFRRNEQFFGPGTRLTVL.

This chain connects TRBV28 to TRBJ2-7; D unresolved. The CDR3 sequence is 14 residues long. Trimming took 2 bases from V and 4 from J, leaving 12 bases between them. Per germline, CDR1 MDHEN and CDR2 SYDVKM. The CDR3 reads CASSLVGPIYEQYF. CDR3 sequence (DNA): TGTGCCAGCAGTTTAGTAGGGCCTATTTACGAGCAGTACTTC.

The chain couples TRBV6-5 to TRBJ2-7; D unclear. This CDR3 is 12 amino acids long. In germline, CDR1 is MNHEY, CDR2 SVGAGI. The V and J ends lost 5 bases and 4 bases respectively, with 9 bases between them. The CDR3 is CASSEAHYEQYF. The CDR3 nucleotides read TGTGCCAGCAGTGAAGCGCATTACGAGCAGTACTTC.

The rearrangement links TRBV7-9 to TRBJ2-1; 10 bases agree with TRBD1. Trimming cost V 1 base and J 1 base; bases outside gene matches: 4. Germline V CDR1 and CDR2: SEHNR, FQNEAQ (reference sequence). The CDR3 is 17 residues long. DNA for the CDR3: TGTGCCAGCAGCTTAGGAGGGACAGGGGTGTCCTACAATGAGCAGTTCTTC. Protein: CASSLGGTGVSYNEQFF.

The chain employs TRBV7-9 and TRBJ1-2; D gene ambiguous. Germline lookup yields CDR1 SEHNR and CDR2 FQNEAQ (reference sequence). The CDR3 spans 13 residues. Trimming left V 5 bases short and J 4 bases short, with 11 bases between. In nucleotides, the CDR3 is TGTGCCAGCAGCCAGCAGGTCGGCTATGGCTACACCTTC. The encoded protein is CASSQQVGYGYTF.

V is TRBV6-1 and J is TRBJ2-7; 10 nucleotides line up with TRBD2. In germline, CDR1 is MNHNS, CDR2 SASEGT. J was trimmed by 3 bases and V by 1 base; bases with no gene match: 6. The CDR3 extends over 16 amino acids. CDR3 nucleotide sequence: TGTGCCAGCAGTGAAGTCCGAACTAGCGGGATCTACGAGCAGTACTTC. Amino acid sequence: CASSEVRTSGIYEQYF.

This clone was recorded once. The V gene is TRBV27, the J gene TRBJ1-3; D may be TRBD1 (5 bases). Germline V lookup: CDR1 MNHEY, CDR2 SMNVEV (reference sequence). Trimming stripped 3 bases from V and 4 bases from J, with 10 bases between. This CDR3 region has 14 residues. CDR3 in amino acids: CASSFRGGGNTIYF. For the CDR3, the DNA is TGTGCCAGCAGTTTTAGGGGAGGAGGAAACACCATATATTTT.

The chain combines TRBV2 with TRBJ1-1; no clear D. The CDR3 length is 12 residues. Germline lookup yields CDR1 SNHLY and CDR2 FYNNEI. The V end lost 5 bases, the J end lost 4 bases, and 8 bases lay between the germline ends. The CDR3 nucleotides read TGTGCCAGCAGTTCCCGTCGCACTGAAGCTTTCTTT. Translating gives CASSSRRTEAFF.

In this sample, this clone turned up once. CDR3 residues: CASSLNSGSTDTQYF. For the CDR3, the DNA is TGTGCCAGCAGCCTCAATAGCGGAAGCACAGATACGCAGTATTTT. The V and J genes are TRBV7-9 and TRBJ2-3; a possible D gene is TRBD2 (6 bases). Trimming pared 5 bases from V and 0 bases from J, leaving 12 bases between. This CDR3 is built from 15 residues. Germline assignment: CDR1 SEHNR and CDR2 FQNEAQ (reference sequence).

CDR3 nucleotide sequence: TGTGCCAGCAGCCCCCCGGGAAGGGGCGGCACTGAAGCTTTCTTT. It is translated as CASSPPGRGGTEAFF. J is TRBJ1-1 and V is TRBV11-1, with a weak D call TRBD1 (5 bases). V was clipped by 5 bases and J by 4 bases, with 17 bases between them. CDR3 length: 15 residues. Germline V gene data show CDR1 as SGHAT and CDR2 as FQDESV (reference sequence).

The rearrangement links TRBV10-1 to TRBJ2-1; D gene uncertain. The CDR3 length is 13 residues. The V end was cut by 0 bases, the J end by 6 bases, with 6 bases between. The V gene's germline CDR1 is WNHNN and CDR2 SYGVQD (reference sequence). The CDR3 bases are TGCGCCAGCAGTGAGTCGGGTTCCAATGAGCAGTTCTTC. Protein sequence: CASSESGSNEQFF.

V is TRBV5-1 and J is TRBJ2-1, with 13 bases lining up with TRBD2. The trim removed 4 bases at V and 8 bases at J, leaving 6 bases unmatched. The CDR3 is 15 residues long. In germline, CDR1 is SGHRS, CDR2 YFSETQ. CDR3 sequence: CASSVLAGGSYEQFF. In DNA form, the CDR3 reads TGCGCCAGCAGCGTACTAGCGGGAGGGTCTTATGAGCAGTTCTTC. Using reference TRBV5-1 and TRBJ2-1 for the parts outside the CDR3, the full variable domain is KAGVTQTPRYLIKTRGQQVTLSCSPISGHRSVSWYQQTPGQGLQFLFEYFSETQRNKGNFPGRFSGRQFSNSRSEMNVSTLELGDSALYLCASSVLAGGSYEQFFGPGTRLTVL.

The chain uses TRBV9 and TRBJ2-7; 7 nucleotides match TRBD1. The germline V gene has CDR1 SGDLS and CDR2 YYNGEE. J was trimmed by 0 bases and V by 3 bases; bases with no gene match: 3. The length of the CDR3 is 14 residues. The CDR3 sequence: CASSGGGSSYEQYF. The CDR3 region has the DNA TGTGCCAGCAGCGGAGGGGGCAGCTCCTACGAGCAGTACTTC.

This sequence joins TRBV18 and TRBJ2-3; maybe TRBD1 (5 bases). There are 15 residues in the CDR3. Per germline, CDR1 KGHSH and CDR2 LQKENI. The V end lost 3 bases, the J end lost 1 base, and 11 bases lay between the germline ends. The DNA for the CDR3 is TGTGCCAGCTCACCGGAGAGGACACGCACAGATACGCAGTATTTT. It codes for CASSPERTRTDTQYF.

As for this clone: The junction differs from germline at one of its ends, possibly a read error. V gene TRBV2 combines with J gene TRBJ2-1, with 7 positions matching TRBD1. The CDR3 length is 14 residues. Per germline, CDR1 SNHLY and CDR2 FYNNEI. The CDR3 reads CAATPGQYSNGQFF. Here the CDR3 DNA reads TGTGCCGCTACCCCGGGACAGTACTCTAATGGGCAGTTCTTC. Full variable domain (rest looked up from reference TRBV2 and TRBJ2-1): EPEVTQTPSHQVTQMGQEVILRCVPISNHLYFYWYRQILGQKVEFLVSFYNNEISEKSEIFDDQFSVERPDGSNFTLKIRSTKLEDSAMYFCAATPGQYSNGQFFGPGTRLTVL.

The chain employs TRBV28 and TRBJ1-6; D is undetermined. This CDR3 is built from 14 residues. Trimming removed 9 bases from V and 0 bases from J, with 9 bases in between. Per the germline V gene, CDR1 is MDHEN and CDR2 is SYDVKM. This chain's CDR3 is CASRGSSYNSPLHF. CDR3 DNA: TGTGCCAGTAGAGGGAGCTCCTATAATTCACCCCTCCACTTT. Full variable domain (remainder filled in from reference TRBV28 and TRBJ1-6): DVKVTQSSRYLVKRTGEKVFLECVQDMDHENMFWYRQDPGLGLRLIYFSYDVKMKEKGDIPEGYSVSREKKERFSLILESASTNQTSMYLCASRGSSYNSPLHFGNGTRLTVT.

The DNA for the CDR3 is TGTGCCAGCAGCGTAGATCCCACCGGGACAGGGATGGAAAAACTGTTTTTT. Protein sequence: CASSVDPTGTGMEKLFF. The chain uses TRBV9 and TRBJ1-4, with TRBD1 matching 9 bases. CDR1 and CDR2 from the germline V gene are SGDLS and YYNGEE. Germline trimming cut 0 bases from V and 8 bases from J; bases unmatched to any gene: 11. The length of the CDR3 is 17 residues.

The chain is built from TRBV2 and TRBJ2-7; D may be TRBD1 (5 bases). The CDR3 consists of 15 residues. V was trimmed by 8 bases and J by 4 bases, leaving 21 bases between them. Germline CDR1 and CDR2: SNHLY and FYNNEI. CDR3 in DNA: TGTGCCAGCCACGGGCCTAGGGGTACTCTGTACGAGCAGTACTTC. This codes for CASHGPRGTLYEQYF.

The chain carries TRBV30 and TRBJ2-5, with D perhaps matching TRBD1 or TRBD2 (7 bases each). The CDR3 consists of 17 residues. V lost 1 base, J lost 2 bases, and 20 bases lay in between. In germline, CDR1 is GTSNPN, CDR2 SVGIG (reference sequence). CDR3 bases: TGTGCCTGGAGTGAGGGCCAGGGGGGGCCCAATCAAGAGACCCAGTACTTC. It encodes CAWSEGQGGPNQETQYF.

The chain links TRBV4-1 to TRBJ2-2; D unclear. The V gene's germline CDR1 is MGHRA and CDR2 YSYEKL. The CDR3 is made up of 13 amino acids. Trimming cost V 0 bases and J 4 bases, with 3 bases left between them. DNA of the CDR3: TGCGCCAGCAGCCAAGAAGCCACCGGGGAGCTGTTTTTT. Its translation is CASSQEATGELFF.

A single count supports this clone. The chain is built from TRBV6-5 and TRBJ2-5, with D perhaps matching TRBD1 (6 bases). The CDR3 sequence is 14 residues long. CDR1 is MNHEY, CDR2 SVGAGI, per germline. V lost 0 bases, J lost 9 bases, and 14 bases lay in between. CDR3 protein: CASSYSGGQPAQYF. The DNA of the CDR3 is TGTGCCAGCAGTTACTCAGGAGGACAGCCAGCCCAGTACTTC.

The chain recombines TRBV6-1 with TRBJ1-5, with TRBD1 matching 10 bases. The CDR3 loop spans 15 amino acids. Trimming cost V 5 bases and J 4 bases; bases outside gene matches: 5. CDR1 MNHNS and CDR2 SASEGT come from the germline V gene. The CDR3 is CASSTDRGRNQPQHF. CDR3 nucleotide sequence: TGTGCCAGCAGTACCGACAGGGGGCGGAATCAGCCCCAGCATTTT.

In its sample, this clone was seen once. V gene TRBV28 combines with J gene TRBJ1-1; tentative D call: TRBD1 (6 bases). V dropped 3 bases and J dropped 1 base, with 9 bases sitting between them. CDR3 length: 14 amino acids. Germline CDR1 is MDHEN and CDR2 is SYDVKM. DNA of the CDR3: TGTGCCAGCAGTTTCGCACAGGGGAACACTGAAGCTTTCTTT. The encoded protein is CASSFAQGNTEAFF.

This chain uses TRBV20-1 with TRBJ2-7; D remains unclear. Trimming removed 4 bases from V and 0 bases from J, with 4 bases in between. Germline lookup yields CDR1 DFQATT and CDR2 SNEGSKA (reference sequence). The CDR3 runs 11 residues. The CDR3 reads CSATPSYEQYF. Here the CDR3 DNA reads TGCAGTGCTACCCCCTCCTACGAGCAGTACTTC.

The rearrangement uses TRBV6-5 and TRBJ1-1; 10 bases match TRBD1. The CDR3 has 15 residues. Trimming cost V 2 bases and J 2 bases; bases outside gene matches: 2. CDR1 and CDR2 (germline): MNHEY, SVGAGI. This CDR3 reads CASSYGTGVNTEAFF. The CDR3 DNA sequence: TGTGCCAGCAGTTACGGGACAGGGGTAAACACTGAAGCTTTCTTT.

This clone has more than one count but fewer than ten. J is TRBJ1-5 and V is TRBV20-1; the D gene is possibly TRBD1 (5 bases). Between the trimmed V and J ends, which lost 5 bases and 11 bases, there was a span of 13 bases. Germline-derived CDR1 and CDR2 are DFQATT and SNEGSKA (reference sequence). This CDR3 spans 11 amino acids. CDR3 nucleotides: TGCAGTGCTGCAGACGGGACGACCCAGCATTTT. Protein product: CSAADGTTQHF.